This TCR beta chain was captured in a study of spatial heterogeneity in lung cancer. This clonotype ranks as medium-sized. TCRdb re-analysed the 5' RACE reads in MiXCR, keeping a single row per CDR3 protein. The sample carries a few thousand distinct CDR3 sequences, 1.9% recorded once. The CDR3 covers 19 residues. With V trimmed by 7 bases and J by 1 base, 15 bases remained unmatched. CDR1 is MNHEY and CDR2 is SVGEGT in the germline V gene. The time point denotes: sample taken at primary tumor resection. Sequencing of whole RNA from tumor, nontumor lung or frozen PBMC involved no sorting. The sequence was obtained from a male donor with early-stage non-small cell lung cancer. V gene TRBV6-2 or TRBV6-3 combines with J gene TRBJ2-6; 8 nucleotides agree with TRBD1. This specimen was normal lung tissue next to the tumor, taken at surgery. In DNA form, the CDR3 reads TGTGCCAGCAATCAACCGGGACAGGTCTTTCTTTCTGGGGCCAACGTCCTGACTTTC. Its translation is CASNQPGQVFLSGANVLTF.